This is a list of T cell receptor beta chains from one sample in a study of blood T cell repertoires in COVID-19. Here immunoSEQ multiplex PCR was the method, and the copy in TCRdb shows in-frame clones only, minus some. The table records 180,000 or so clones, roughly 87% of them present only once. The sequencing sample was made of PBMCs or T cells enriched from blood (not recorded which). The origin of the receptors is a man aged 50-59 years who had recovered from COVID-19. Each CDR3 is given with its conserved first and last residue. Each record gives: clone size, V gene, D gene, J gene, CDR3 protein, CDR3 DNA. The D gene is left open where the match is weak. A clone size is listed for some rows: how often the clone was seen (once, few, many), or a class if it is expanded.

NA	TRBV5-1	NA	TRBJ2-4	CASSLSRGKNIQYF	TGCGCCAGCAGCTTGTCACGGGGCAAAAACATTCAGTACTTC
NA	TRBV6-4	TRBD1	TRBJ2-1	CASRPRTGGLGEQFF	TGTGCCAGCAGACCCAGGACAGGGGGCTTGGGTGAGCAGTTCTTC
NA	TRBV6-5	TRBD1	TRBJ1-2	CASRLGQGKNYGYTF	TGTGCCAGCAGATTGGGACAGGGGAAAAACTATGGCTACACCTTC
NA	TRBV6-1	TRBD1	TRBJ2-1	CASSDFAGQGDNEQFF	TGTGCCAGCAGTGATTTTGCGGGACAGGGGGACAATGAGCAGTTCTTC
once	TRBV19	NA	TRBJ1-5	CASRGRGASGQPQHF	TGTGCCAGTAGGGGCCGGGGGGCATCAGGTCAGCCCCAGCATTTT
NA	TRBV29-1	TRBD1	TRBJ2-2	CSVDPGQGTTGELFF	TGCAGCGTTGACCCGGGACAGGGGACCACCGGGGAGCTGTTTTTT
NA	TRBV3-1/TRBV3-2	NA	TRBJ1-5	CASSPQVGSQPQHF	TGTGCCAGCAGCCCACAAGTGGGCAGCCAGCCCCAGCATTTT
NA	TRBV7-2	NA	TRBJ2-1	CASSLGGGEREQFF	TGTGCCAGCAGCTTAGGCGGCGGGGAACGGGAGCAGTTCTTC
NA	TRBV10-3	TRBD2	TRBJ2-1	CAISRATSGGYNEQFF	TGTGCCATCAGTCGCGCGACTAGCGGGGGATACAATGAGCAGTTCTTC
NA	TRBV5-6	NA	TRBJ1-6	CASRGLNSPLHF	TGTGCCAGCCGAGGGCTAAATTCACCCCTCCACTTT
NA	TRBV10-2	NA	TRBJ1-6	CASSYDRVSPLHF	TGCGCCAGCAGTTATGACAGAGTCTCACCCCTCCACTTT
NA	TRBV5-5	TRBD1	TRBJ1-3	CASSFDRGRGNTIYF	TGTGCCAGCAGCTTCGACAGGGGGCGTGGAAACACCATATATTTT
NA	TRBV3-1/TRBV3-2	NA	TRBJ1-2	CASSQGGLRGRNGYTF	TGTGCCAGCAGCCAAGGTGGGCTAAGGGGGAGAAATGGCTACACCTTC
NA	TRBV11-2	TRBD2	TRBJ2-2	CASSAALLAATGELFF	TGTGCCAGCAGCGCCGCCCTACTAGCGGCCACCGGGGAGCTGTTTTTT
NA	TRBV5-4	TRBD2	TRBJ2-3	CASSRSGGSTDTQYF	TGTGCCAGCAGTAGAAGCGGGGGTAGCACAGATACGCAGTATTTT
NA	TRBV27	NA	TRBJ2-4	CASPLGGHRNIQYF	TGTGCCAGCCCTCTAGGGGGACATAGGAACATTCAGTACTTC
NA	TRBV19	NA	TRBJ2-7	CASSNTYEQYF	TGTGCCAGTAGTAATACCTACGAGCAGTACTTC
NA	TRBV5-1	TRBD1	TRBJ1-1	CASSLGQGAGVTEAFF	TGCGCCAGCAGCTTGGGACAGGGGGCAGGAGTCACTGAAGCTTTCTTT
NA	TRBV10-2	NA	TRBJ2-7	CASSVAPGAYEQYF	TGCGCCAGCAGCGTGGCCCCAGGGGCCTACGAGCAGTACTTC
NA	TRBV19	NA	TRBJ1-2	CASSIVSGYGYTF	TGTGCCAGTAGTATCGTGTCAGGGTACGGCTACACCTTC
NA	TRBV5-1	TRBD1	TRBJ2-2	CASSYPTGEPDTGELFF	TGCGCCAGCAGCTACCCGACAGGGGAGCCCGACACCGGGGAGCTGTTTTTT
NA	TRBV27	NA	TRBJ1-2	CASSPLNYRRDSGYTF	TGTGCCAGCAGTCCCCTAAACTACAGGCGGGATTCGGGCTACACCTTC
NA	TRBV27	NA	TRBJ2-1	CASSSPSRPGGNNEQFF	TGTGCCAGCAGTTCCCCCTCGCGACCCGGCGGGAACAATGAGCAGTTCTTC
NA	TRBV28	TRBD1	TRBJ1-4	CASIERTGGREKLFF	TGTGCCAGCATTGAGAGGACAGGGGGAAGAGAAAAACTGTTTTTT
NA	TRBV5-1	TRBD1	TRBJ1-6	CASSSPDRDGPNAPLHF	TGCGCCAGCAGCTCCCCTGACAGGGATGGTCCTAACGCACCCCTCCACTTT
NA	TRBV3-1/TRBV3-2	TRBD1	TRBJ1-5	CASSPRGIGNQPQHF	TGTGCCAGCAGCCCCAGGGGGATAGGCAATCAGCCCCAGCATTTT
NA	TRBV10-3	TRBD2	TRBJ2-3	CAISDVREGTDTQYF	TGTGCCATCAGTGATGTCCGGGAGGGCACAGATACGCAGTATTTT
NA	TRBV30	NA	TRBJ1-2	CACNPGYGYTF	TGTGCCTGTAATCCGGGGTATGGCTACACCTTC
NA	TRBV19	TRBD1	TRBJ1-5	CATTPKERRGQGGRNQPQHF	TGTGCCACCACACCAAAGGAACGGCGAGGTCAGGGGGGCAGGAATCAGCCCCAGCATTTT
NA	TRBV3-1/TRBV3-2	TRBD2	TRBJ2-2	CASRRPGTSRGELFF	TGTGCCAGCAGGCGCCCTGGGACTAGCCGCGGGGAGCTGTTTTTT
NA	TRBV9	NA	TRBJ1-2	CASSVAGDYGYTF	TGTGCCAGCAGCGTAGCCGGGGACTATGGCTACACCTTC
NA	TRBV9	TRBD2	TRBJ2-1	CASSVEAGRGNEQFF	TGTGCCAGCAGCGTAGAAGCGGGAAGGGGCAATGAGCAGTTCTTC
NA	TRBV5-1	TRBD1	TRBJ2-2	CASSNTDRGQTGELFF	TGCGCCAGCAGCAATACGGACAGGGGGCAGACCGGGGAGCTGTTTTTT
NA	TRBV5-1	NA	TRBJ1-3	CASSPGDTGNTIYF	TGCGCCAGCAGCCCCGGGGACACAGGAAACACCATATATTTT
many	TRBV19	NA	TRBJ2-7	CASSIVSYGGEQYF	TGTGCCAGTAGTATCGTGTCCTACGGGGGCGAGCAGTACTTC
few	TRBV10-1	NA	TRBJ2-2	CASSESQPRTGELFF	TGCGCCAGCAGTGAGTCTCAACCCAGGACCGGGGAGCTGTTTTTT
few	TRBV10-3	NA	TRBJ1-2	CAISESGSGYGYTF	TGTGCCATCAGTGAGTCAGGTTCAGGCTATGGCTACACCTTC
NA	TRBV9	TRBD2	TRBJ2-5	CASSVVSASGRGSQETQYF	TGTGCCAGCAGCGTAGTCTCGGCTAGCGGGAGAGGCTCCCAAGAGACCCAGTACTTC
once	TRBV19	TRBD2	TRBJ2-1	CASSLRSGVLYNEQFF	TGTGCCAGTAGTCTCCGTAGCGGGGTTCTCTACAATGAGCAGTTCTTC
NA	TRBV15	NA	TRBJ1-2	CATSREAGTGNFLHGYTF	TGTGCCACCAGCAGAGAGGCAGGTACGGGGAACTTTTTGCATGGCTACACCTTC
NA	TRBV7-8	TRBD2	TRBJ2-1	CASSLVAGGKDEQFF	TGTGCCAGCAGCTTAGTAGCGGGGGGGAAGGATGAGCAGTTCTTC
NA	TRBV2	TRBD1	TRBJ2-7	CASRGQGVSYEQYF	TGTGCCAGCAGGGGACAGGGGGTTTCCTACGAGCAGTACTTC
NA	TRBV9	NA	TRBJ2-6	CASSATQANVLTF	TGTGCCAGCAGCGCAACTCAGGCCAACGTCCTGACTTTC